What follows are 21 T cell receptor beta chains derived from one specimen sequenced in a study of T cell changes during pregnancy in multiple sclerosis. The table came from immunoSEQ multiplex PCR; TCRdb's copy has only in-frame clones and leaves some out. The profile shows about 57,000 clones, less than 95% of them singletons. The sequencing here drew on peripheral blood, taken after pregnancy. The receptors here all came from a female donor in good health, enrolled as a control in a pregnancy study.

The rearrangement links TRBV27 to TRBJ1-1; possible D gene TRBD1, 5 bases. Trimming pared 3 bases from V and 3 bases from J, leaving 11 bases between. CDR3 length: 14 amino acids. In germline, CDR1 is MNHEY, CDR2 SMNVEV (reference sequence). CDR3 bases: TGTGCCAGCAGTTTGGGGGGAGGGGACACTGAAGCTTTCTTT. Amino acids: CASSLGGGDTEAFF.

This clone was seen a single time. V usage is TRBV27 and J usage is TRBJ1-2; 10 bases fit TRBD1. The CDR3 covers 18 residues. Germline CDR1 MNHEY, CDR2 SMNVEV (reference sequence). The trim removed 5 bases at V and 4 bases at J, leaving 16 bases unmatched. CDR3 in DNA: TGTGCCAGCAGTGGGGGGGGGTCGGGGACAGGGGCACTCTATGGCTACACCTTC. Protein product: CASSGGGSGTGALYGYTF.

Only one count was recorded for this clone. The chain recombines TRBV6-1 with TRBJ1-6, with D tentatively TRBD1 (6 bases). This CDR3 has 16 residues. Germline CDR1 is MNHNS and CDR2 is SASEGT. Trimming left V 0 bases short and J 5 bases short, with 11 bases between. CDR3 loop: CASSEAARGHNSPLHF. Here the CDR3 DNA reads TGTGCCAGCAGTGAAGCGGCCAGGGGCCATAATTCACCCCTCCACTTT.

The chain uses TRBV6-5 and TRBJ2-1; 11 bases fit TRBD2. CDR1 is MNHEY and CDR2 is SVGAGI in the germline V gene. The length of the CDR3 is 14 residues. The V segment lost 6 bases and the J segment 5 bases; nucleotides outside the gene matches: 3. DNA for the CDR3: TGTGCCAGCAGCCCGGGACTAGCGGACAATGAGCAGTTCTTC. Its translation is CASSPGLADNEQFF.

This chain joins TRBV15 and TRBJ2-5; weak D call: TRBD1 (6 bases). The DNA end favors TRBJ2-7, so the J call may be wrong. CDR1 and CDR2 (germline): LNHNV, YYDKDF (reference sequence). This CDR3 has 15 amino acids. The CDR3 loop reads CATSLFRDITYEQYF. CDR3 DNA: TGTGCCACCAGCCTGTTCCGGGACATTACCTACGAGCAGTACTTC.

This clone came up once. This chain connects TRBV11-1 to TRBJ2-1; 8 nucleotides agree with TRBD1. The CDR3 consists of 16 residues. V trimming: 1 base; J trimming: 0 bases; junction bases outside the gene matches: 2. The germline V gene encodes CDR1 SGHAT and CDR2 FQDESV (reference sequence). This chain's CDR3 is CASSLGQGTSYNEQFF. The CDR3 bases are TGTGCCAGCAGCTTAGGACAGGGGACCTCCTACAATGAGCAGTTCTTC.

This clone appeared a few times. V and J are TRBV30 and TRBJ1-1; D not resolved. From germline, CDR1 is GTSNPN and CDR2 SVGIG (reference sequence). CDR3 length: 13 amino acids. Trimming left V 2 bases short and J 4 bases short, with 11 bases between. CDR3 sequence reads: CAWSLRHGTEAFF. In DNA, the CDR3 is TGTGCCTGGAGTCTGAGACATGGCACTGAAGCTTTCTTT.

V gene TRBV28 combines with J gene TRBJ1-2; TRBD1 is a possible D gene (6 bases). The CDR3 is 12 amino acids. V lost 9 bases to trimming and J lost 2 bases, with 10 bases between them. CDR1 is MDHEN, CDR2 SYDVKM, per germline. CDR3 sequence reads: CASRTGNYGYTF. The CDR3 DNA is TGTGCCAGTCGAACAGGGAACTATGGCTACACCTTC.

This CDR3 is CASSDPGQYGYTF. The DNA of the CDR3 is TGTGCCAGCAGTGATCCGGGACAGTATGGCTACACCTTC. V usage is TRBV6-5 and J usage is TRBJ1-2, with 7 nucleotides matching TRBD1. CDR3 size: 13 residues. Germline loops: CDR1 MNHEY, CDR2 SVGAGI. V dropped 5 bases and J dropped 5; count of bases not matched to a gene: 5.

The chain has TRBV15 and TRBJ1-1; D gene ambiguous. This CDR3 spans 13 amino acids. Germline V gene sequence: CDR1 LNHNV, CDR2 YYDKDF (reference sequence). V dropped 0 bases and J dropped 11 bases, with 13 bases sitting between them. CDR3 sequence (DNA): TGTGCCACCAGCAGAGATCTTAACCCTACGGCTTTCTTT. The encoded protein is CATSRDLNPTAFF.

This sequence joins TRBV2 and TRBJ2-1; 14 bases align to TRBD2. Germline CDR1 is SNHLY and CDR2 is FYNNEI. CDR3 length: 12 residues. V lost 8 bases, J lost 13 bases, and 4 bases stayed unmatched. The CDR3 region is CASQTSGGVQFF. The CDR3 nucleotides read TGTGCCAGCCAGACTAGCGGGGGGGTTCAGTTCTTC.

The V call is TRBV4-1, the J call TRBJ1-2; 8 bases map to TRBD1. V shed 1 base, J shed 4 bases, and the junction held 8 bases outside the gene matches. Germline V gives CDR1 MGHRA, CDR2 YSYEKL. This CDR3 spans 16 amino acids. The CDR3 nucleotides read TGCGCCAGCAGCCAAGTAGGACAGGGAATTACCTATGGCTACACCTTC. Encoded protein: CASSQVGQGITYGYTF.

The gene calls are TRBV29-1 and TRBJ1-3; D ambiguous. The CDR3 is 11 amino acids. Germline loops: CDR1 SQVTM, CDR2 ANQGSEA. Between the trimmed V and J ends, which lost 8 bases and 0 bases, there was a span of 5 bases. This CDR3 is CSLISGNTIYF. CDR3 sequence (DNA): TGCAGCCTTATCTCTGGAAACACCATATATTTT.

This rearrangement joins TRBV5-4 to TRBJ2-1; 10 bases are a match to TRBD2. Germline loops: CDR1 SGHNT, CDR2 YYREEE (reference sequence). The ends lost 4 bases at V and 8 bases at J; junction bases unmatched: 12. The CDR3 covers 16 residues. The chain's CDR3 is CASSPGGSGGIDEQFF. The CDR3 DNA sequence: TGTGCCAGCAGCCCGGGGGGTAGCGGGGGGATCGATGAGCAGTTCTTC.

The J gene is TRBJ2-3, the V gene TRBV5-6, with a possible D match to TRBD1 (6 bases). V lost 4 bases and J 4 bases, leaving 19 bases between the germline ends. This CDR3 has 16 amino acids. From germline, CDR1 is SGHDT and CDR2 YYEEEE. The DNA of the CDR3 is TGTGCCAGCAGCCCTTTTAGGGGGAAGGGCGCAGATACGCAGTATTTT. Amino acids: CASSPFRGKGADTQYF.

The chain joins TRBV7-3 to TRBJ2-7; 13 bases match TRBD2. The germline gives CDR1 SGHTA, CDR2 FQGTGA. This CDR3 contains 18 residues. V gave up 6 bases and J gave up 3 bases; unmatched junction bases: 14. In DNA, the CDR3 is TGTGCCAGCAGGTATCCGGGACTAGCGGGAAGGCGAGGCTACGAGCAGTACTTC. This encodes CASRYPGLAGRRGYEQYF.

In the case of this clone: The identical CDR3 is also encoded by other nucleotide sequences in the sample. CDR3 loop: CSVSRGNTEAFF. CDR3 bases: TGCAGCGTTTCCAGGGGAAACACTGAAGCTTTCTTT. This rearrangement joins TRBV29-1 to TRBJ1-1; D might be TRBD1 (6 bases). The germline CDR1 and CDR2 sequences are SQVTM and ANQGSEA. V lost 5 bases, J lost 2 bases, and 9 bases lay in between. The CDR3 contains 12 residues.

This clone was recorded once. This rearrangement joins TRBV4-1 to TRBJ1-2; tentatively, D is TRBD1 (5 bases). With 1 base removed from V and 8 bases from J, the gap between germline ends came to 17 bases. Germline CDR1 MGHRA, CDR2 YSYEKL. The length of the CDR3 is 15 residues. The CDR3 reads CASSQGQSPGGGYTF. The DNA for the CDR3 is TGCGCCAGCAGCCAAGGACAGTCCCCCGGCGGCGGCTACACCTTC.

The gene calls are TRBV19 and TRBJ1-1; TRBD1 aligns across 7 bases. With 5 bases clipped from V and 4 bases from J, the junction kept 16 bases outside the gene matches. CDR1 is LNHDA, CDR2 SQIVND, per germline (reference sequence). The CDR3 loop spans 17 amino acids. The CDR3 sequence: CASSFETGSGEITEAFF. For the CDR3, the DNA is TGTGCCAGTAGTTTTGAGACAGGGAGTGGAGAGATCACTGAAGCTTTCTTT.

The chain carries TRBV25-1 and TRBJ2-5; the match to TRBD1 covers 12 bases. CDR1 is MGHDK, CDR2 SYGVNS, per germline. V was pared by 2 bases and J by 5 bases, with 9 bases of the junction left unmatched. The CDR3 extends over 17 amino acids. The CDR3 loop reads CASSESPQGQGAETQYF. Here the CDR3 DNA reads TGTGCCAGCAGTGAAAGCCCTCAGGGACAGGGGGCGGAGACCCAGTACTTC.

The rearrangement links TRBV6-6 to TRBJ1-1; no definite D call. This CDR3 contains 15 residues. Germline loops: CDR1 MNHNY, CDR2 SVGAGI (reference sequence). V was pared by 0 bases and J by 2 bases, with 10 bases between. The CDR3 DNA reads as TGTGCCAGCAGTTACTCGAGACTGGTCAACACTGAAGCTTTCTTT. It specifies CASSYSRLVNTEAFF.